These T cell receptor beta chains were read from a single sample in a study of CD8+ T cells in alopecia areata. The protocol was immunoSEQ multiplex PCR, while the TCRdb copy is restricted to in-frame clones and leaves out a portion. The data contain about 290,000 clones, 55% to 70% of them singletons. This material consisted of CD4+ T cells sorted from blood, taken at week 24, from a patient treated with tofacitinib. These receptors all stem from a human donor with alopecia areata. Both conserved end residues are part of each CDR3. The D gene is left open where the match is weak. Clone size appears in some rows only: once, few, many, or a class for an expanded clone.

abundance	v_gene	d_gene	j_gene	CDR3nt	CDR3aa
-	TRBV7-9	-	TRBJ2-3	TGTGCCAGCAGCTCAGCAGATACGCAGTATTTT	CASSSADTQYF
few	TRBV4-2	-	TRBJ1-2	TGTGCCAGCAGCCAAGAAGGGGGACTTAGTAACTATGGCTACACCTTC	CASSQEGGLSNYGYTF
-	TRBV6-1	-	TRBJ1-1	TGTGCCAGCAAGGAGGGGGGCACTGAAGCTTTCTTT	CASKEGGTEAFF
-	TRBV30	-	TRBJ2-7	TGTGCCTGTGCGACAGCCCACCCCTACGAGCAGTACTTC	CACATAHPYEQYF
-	TRBV6-5	-	TRBJ2-1	TGTGCCAGCACCGTTGGGGGAAGCGTACGGCAGTTCTTC	CASTVGGSVRQFF
few	TRBV5-8	-	TRBJ1-1	TGTGCCAGCAGCCGGACTCTCGAAGCTTTCTTT	CASSRTLEAFF
-	TRBV5-4	-	TRBJ1-1	TGTGCCAGCAGCCTTCAAACGGGGGGCACCACTGAAGCTTTCTTT	CASSLQTGGTTEAFF
-	TRBV29-1	-	TRBJ2-6	TGCAGCGTGGTCTACAGGGTTGGGGGGGCCAACGTCCTGACTTTC	CSVVYRVGGANVLTF
-	TRBV20-1	-	TRBJ2-1	TGCAGTGCTAGAGATGGTGAGCAGTTCTTC	CSARDGEQFF
few	TRBV4-1	-	TRBJ2-4	TGCGCCAGCAGCTCAACCGAGGGGGTTAACATTCAGTACTTC	CASSSTEGVNIQYF